The 14 T cell receptor beta chains reported below all come from one sample, sequenced in a study of CD8+ T cells in alopecia areata. Reverse transcription of extracted RNA yielded cDNA, which provided the sequencing template. Clones were read by immunoSEQ multiplex PCR, and TCRdb kept only the in-frame ones, dropping some. This sample has around 250,000 clones, with 67% found just once. Sequencing was performed on CD4+ T cells sorted from blood, taken at week 0. The source of these receptors is a human donor with alopecia areata.

V and J are TRBV14 and TRBJ2-3; the D gene is possibly TRBD2 (5 bases). Trimming removed 0 bases at V and 3 bases at J, with 10 bases between. The CDR3 length is 15 residues. The germline CDR1 and CDR2 sequences are SGHDN and FVKESK. CDR3 bases: TGTGCCAGCAGCCAAGAATCTAGCTTAACAGATACGCAGTATTTT. Protein sequence: CASSQESSLTDTQYF.

V gene TRBV4-1 combines with J gene TRBJ1-2; 8 nucleotides align to TRBD1. CDR3 length equals 15 residues. Trimming at V came to 4 bases and at J to 3 bases, leaving 7 bases not matched to a gene. In germline, CDR1 is MGHRA, CDR2 YSYEKL. The CDR3 sequence is CASSRPGTGDYGYTF. The CDR3 coding sequence is TGCGCCAGCAGCCGCCCCGGGACAGGAGACTATGGCTACACCTTC.

The V and J genes are TRBV5-4 and TRBJ2-5; D is ambiguous. Germline V gene sequence: CDR1 SGHNT, CDR2 YYREEE (reference sequence). This CDR3 has 13 amino acids. With 2 bases removed from V and 5 bases from J, the gap between germline ends came to 10 bases. CDR3 protein: CASSFQASETQYF. As DNA, the CDR3 is TGTGCCAGCAGCTTCCAGGCTTCCGAGACCCAGTACTTC.

V and J are TRBV30 and TRBJ2-7; D is unresolved. Per germline, CDR1 GTSNPN and CDR2 SVGIG (reference sequence). The CDR3 covers 12 residues. Trimming stripped 7 bases from V and 2 bases from J, with 12 bases between. DNA of the CDR3: TGTGCCTACAGTACAAGGACCTACGAGCAGTACTTC. It yields the protein CAYSTRTYEQYF. The full variable domain, its missing parts supplied by reference TRBV30 and TRBJ2-7, is SQTIHQWPATLVQPVGSPLSLECTVEGTSNPNLYWYRQAAGRGLQLLFYSVGIGQISSEVPQNLSASRPQDRQFILSSKKLLLSDSGFYLCAYSTRTYEQYFGPGTRLTVT.

The rearrangement uses TRBV14 and TRBJ1-1; 8 nucleotides align to TRBD1. Germline values: CDR1 SGHDN, CDR2 FVKESK. The CDR3 runs to 13 residues. V dropped 4 bases and J dropped 4; count of bases not matched to a gene: 2. The CDR3 sequence: CASSRDRFTEAFF. CDR3 nucleotides: TGTGCCAGCAGCCGGGACAGGTTCACTGAAGCTTTCTTT.

The chain combines TRBV13 with TRBJ1-2; unclear D gene. Trimming pared 2 bases from V and 5 bases from J, leaving 6 bases between. The CDR3 runs to 12 residues. CDR1 PRHDT and CDR2 FYEKMQ come from the germline V gene (reference sequence). CDR3 nucleotides: TGTGCCAGCAGCTTAAGGGTTTATGGCTACACCTTC. This sequence encodes CASSLRVYGYTF.

The rearrangement joins TRBV30 to TRBJ2-4; possible D gene TRBD1, 6 bases. CDR1 GTSNPN and CDR2 SVGIG come from the germline V gene (reference sequence). V was cut by 4 bases and J by 6 bases, with 13 bases left in between. The CDR3 extends over 13 amino acids. This CDR3 is CAWTRGGANIQYF. The CDR3 DNA is TGTGCCTGGACCAGGGGTGGGGCAAACATTCAGTACTTC.

This clone has just a few counts. At the DNA level, this CDR3 is encoded by other sequences in the same sample as well. The genes are TRBV29-1 and TRBJ2-5; 8 bases match TRBD1. The germline CDR1 and CDR2 sequences are SQVTM and ANQGSEA. Trimming cost V 7 bases and J 5 bases; bases outside gene matches: 6. CDR3 length: 12 residues. The CDR3 here is CSAGGREETQYF. CDR3 coding DNA: TGCAGCGCAGGGGGCCGAGAGGAGACCCAGTACTTC.

The chain joins TRBV28 to TRBJ2-7; no reliable D call. The V end lost 3 bases, the J end lost 1 base, and 10 bases lay between the germline ends. CDR3 length: 14 amino acids. Germline CDR1 reads MDHEN; CDR2 reads SYDVKM. The CDR3 DNA sequence: TGTGCCAGCAGTTTCCCGGCCGTGTCCTACGAGCAGTACTTC. This encodes CASSFPAVSYEQYF.

The chain couples TRBV4-3 to TRBJ2-1; TRBD2 might be the D (5 bases). The CDR3 runs 14 residues. V was pared by 1 base and J by 5 bases, with 9 bases between. Germline V gene lookup returns CDR1 LGHNA and CDR2 YSLEER. In nucleotides, the CDR3 is TGCGCCAGCAGCCAAGGCGGGTTGGACAATGAGCAGTTCTTC. It translates to CASSQGGLDNEQFF.

This chain connects TRBV27 to TRBJ1-2, with no clear D. The germline V gene has CDR1 MNHEY and CDR2 SMNVEV (reference sequence). V was shortened by 5 bases and J by 8 bases, with 21 bases between the two germline ends. The CDR3 loop spans 15 amino acids. The CDR3: CASSLAGGSPLGYTF. CDR3 sequence (DNA): TGTGCCAGCAGTCTTGCGGGAGGCAGCCCTCTGGGCTACACCTTC.

V is TRBV4-3 and J is TRBJ2-3; TRBD1 aligns across 9 bases. The CDR3 is 17 amino acids. CDR1 is LGHNA, CDR2 YSLEER, per germline. Unmatched junction bases numbered 12, after V lost 3 bases and J lost 5 bases. The CDR3 nucleotides read TGCGCCAGCAGCCAGGACGTAAGACAGGGGGTGGAAGATACGCAGTATTTT. This encodes CASSQDVRQGVEDTQYF.

J is TRBJ2-1 and V is TRBV7-3, with D possibly being TRBD2 (5 bases). The V end was cut by 0 bases, the J end by 0 bases, with 6 bases between. The CDR3 covers 15 residues. CDR1 is SGHTA and CDR2 is FQGTGA in the germline V gene. CDR3 in DNA: TGTGCCAGCAGCTTAACAGGGAGCTCCTACAATGAGCAGTTCTTC. It specifies CASSLTGSSYNEQFF.

This clone has more than one count but fewer than ten. The chain links TRBV7-3 to TRBJ2-2, with D possibly called TRBD1 or TRBD2 (5 bases each). This CDR3 has 13 amino acids. Per germline, CDR1 SGHTA and CDR2 FQGTGA. Trimming pared 3 bases from V and 5 bases from J, leaving 7 bases between. The CDR3 nucleotides are TGTGCCAGCAGCTTCGGGACGACCGGGGAGCTGTTTTTT. Translation gives CASSFGTTGELFF.